The 7 T cell receptor beta chains in this list originate from one sample, sequenced in a study of blood T cell repertoires in COVID-19. This table comes from immunoSEQ multiplex PCR, and its TCRdb copy is limited to in-frame clones, with some not included. Counted here are about 180,000 clones, roughly 87% occurring once; the ten biggest clones make up 7%. Sequencing was carried out using PBMCs or T cells enriched from blood (not recorded which). Every receptor here comes from a woman in her 50s who had recovered from COVID-19.

This clone was found once. The J gene is TRBJ2-4, the V gene TRBV11-2, with D possibly being TRBD2 (7 bases). This CDR3 has 16 residues. The germline V gene has CDR1 SGHAT and CDR2 FQNNGV. V lost 5 bases and J lost 1, with 15 bases in between. As DNA, the CDR3 is TGTGCCAGCAGCCCTCTTAGGGGGGGGGCCAAAAACATTCAGTACTTC. This codes for CASSPLRGGAKNIQYF.

This chain connects TRBV6-4 to TRBJ1-5, with D uncertain. Trimming removed 2 bases at V and 0 bases at J, with 11 bases between. This CDR3 has 16 residues. Germline V gene data show CDR1 as MRHNA and CDR2 as SNTAGT. The CDR3 DNA sequence: TGTGCCAGCAGTGACCTTCTGCGGGCTAGCAATCAGCCCCAGCATTTT. Residues: CASSDLLRASNQPQHF.

The rearrangement links TRBV7-3 to TRBJ2-3, with TRBD2 as a possible D gene (6 bases). CDR3 length equals 14 residues. The V and J ends lost 5 bases and 0 bases respectively, with 9 bases between them. Germline CDR1 reads SGHTA; CDR2 reads FQGTGA. The CDR3 region has the DNA TGTGCCAGCAGCCCGGGACTGAGCACAGATACGCAGTATTTT. Protein product: CASSPGLSTDTQYF.

The chain uses TRBV5-1 and TRBJ2-1; no clear D gene. This CDR3 comprises 15 residues. Looked up from germline, CDR1 is SGHRS and CDR2 is YFSETQ. V lost 4 bases, J lost 0 bases, and 11 bases lay in between. In nucleotides, the CDR3 is TGCGCCAGCAGCCACGGCGGCAGCTCCTACAATGAGCAGTTCTTC. Its protein product is CASSHGGSSYNEQFF.

The gene calls are TRBV27 and TRBJ2-5; 10 bases are shared with TRBD1. Germline V gene data show CDR1 as MNHEY and CDR2 as SMNVEV (reference sequence). The CDR3 loop spans 16 amino acids. Trimming removed 5 bases from V and 5 bases from J; junction bases left unmatched: 11. The CDR3 sequence: CASSPTGTGVVETQYF. As DNA, the CDR3 is TGTGCCAGCAGTCCGACCGGGACAGGGGTGGTGGAGACCCAGTACTTC.

The genes are TRBV4-2 and TRBJ2-7, with 9 bases lining up with TRBD2. V dropped 0 bases and J dropped 0; count of bases not matched to a gene: 6. CDR3 length: 17 residues. The germline V gene has CDR1 LGHNA and CDR2 YNFKEQ. The CDR3 region is CASSQDGASGTSYEQYF. CDR3 nucleotides: TGTGCCAGCAGCCAAGATGGGGCTAGCGGGACCTCCTACGAGCAGTACTTC.

This rearrangement joins TRBV9 to TRBJ1-5, with a possible D match to TRBD1 (5 bases). Germline CDR1 is SGDLS and CDR2 is YYNGEE. This CDR3 has 16 amino acids. Trimming pared 0 bases from V and 6 bases from J, leaving 16 bases between. CDR3 in DNA: TGTGCCAGCAGCGTAGAGATAGGGGTGGATAGTCAGCCCCAGCATTTT. Protein sequence: CASSVEIGVDSQPQHF.